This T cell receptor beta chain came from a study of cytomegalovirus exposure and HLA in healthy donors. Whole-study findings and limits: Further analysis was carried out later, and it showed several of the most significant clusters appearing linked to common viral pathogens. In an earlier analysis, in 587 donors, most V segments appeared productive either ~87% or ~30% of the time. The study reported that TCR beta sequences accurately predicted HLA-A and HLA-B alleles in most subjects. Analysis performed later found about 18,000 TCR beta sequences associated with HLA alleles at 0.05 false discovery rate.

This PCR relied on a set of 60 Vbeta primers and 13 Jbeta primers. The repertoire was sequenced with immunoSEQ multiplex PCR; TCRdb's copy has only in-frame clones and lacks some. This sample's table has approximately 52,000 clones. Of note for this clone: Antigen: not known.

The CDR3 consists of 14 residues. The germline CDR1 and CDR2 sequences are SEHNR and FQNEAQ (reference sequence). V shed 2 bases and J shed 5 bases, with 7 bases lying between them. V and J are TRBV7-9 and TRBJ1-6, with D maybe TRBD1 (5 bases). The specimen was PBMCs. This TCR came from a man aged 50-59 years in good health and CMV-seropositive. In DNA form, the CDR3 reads TGTGCCAGCAGCTTAAGGGGCGATAATTCACCCCTCCACTTT. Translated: CASSLRGDNSPLHF.